Presented here are 20 T cell receptor beta chains from one specimen sequenced in a study of blood T cell repertoires in COVID-19. Sequencing used immunoSEQ multiplex PCR; TCRdb keeps in-frame clones, though not all of them. The profile shows 280,000 or so clones, roughly 90% of them singletons. Sequences were obtained from PBMCs or T cells enriched from blood (not recorded which). All receptors come from a woman between 18 and 29 years old with acute COVID-19.

The rearrangement links TRBV4-2 to TRBJ1-2, with D possibly being TRBD1 (6 bases). The germline V gene has CDR1 LGHNA and CDR2 YNFKEQ. The CDR3 consists of 17 residues. Trimming cost V 1 base and J 0 bases, with 15 bases left between them. Written as DNA, the CDR3 is TGTGCCAGCAGCCAAGGGACAGTGAGGGAAGCTAACTATGGCTACACCTTC. It specifies CASSQGTVREANYGYTF.

The rearrangement uses TRBV3-1 (or the pseudogene TRBV3-2) and TRBJ2-1; 8 positions agree with TRBD2. The germline V gene has CDR1 LGHDT and CDR2 YNNKEL (reference sequence). The CDR3 totals 13 residues. Trimming at V came to 5 bases and at J to 7 bases, leaving 4 bases not matched to a gene. The CDR3 bases are TGTGCCAGCAGCTCCCGACTAGCGAATGAGCAGTTCTTC. As protein: CASSSRLANEQFF.

The J gene is TRBJ1-5, the V gene TRBV6-5, with 7 bases matching TRBD1. The CDR3 length is 15 residues. CDR1 is MNHEY and CDR2 is SVGAGI in the germline V gene. V was clipped by 6 bases and J by 7 bases; unmatched bases: 12. The CDR3 DNA reads TGTGCCAGCAGCAAGAGAGACAGGGCCGGCCAGCCCCAGCATTTT. It translates to CASSKRDRAGQPQHF.

The gene calls are TRBV19 and TRBJ2-3; 7 bases are shared with TRBD2. V lost 5 bases and J lost 4; bases outside the gene matches: 3. Germline V gene lookup returns CDR1 LNHDA and CDR2 SQIVND (reference sequence). The CDR3 extends over 13 amino acids. CDR3 nucleotides: TGTGCCAGTAGTGGACGGGAGGCAGATACGCAGTATTTT. Its protein product is CASSGREADTQYF.

The chain joins TRBV27 to TRBJ2-2, with 12 bases fitting TRBD2. The junction had 6 bases not matched to a gene; V was cut back by 6 bases and J by 4 bases. The CDR3 runs to 16 residues. Germline CDR1 and CDR2: MNHEY and SMNVEV (reference sequence). The CDR3 DNA is TGTGCCAGCAGATGGACTAGCGGGATCGGCACCGGGGAGCTGTTTTTT. Its protein is CASRWTSGIGTGELFF.

CDR3 amino acids: CASSPPGGTGIDEQYF. The CDR3 nucleotides are TGTGCCAGCAGCCCCCCCGGGGGGACAGGGATCGACGAGCAGTACTTC. The chain uses TRBV7-9 and TRBJ2-7; TRBD1 matches 9 bases. This CDR3 contains 16 residues. In germline, CDR1 is SEHNR, CDR2 FQNEAQ (reference sequence). V was pared by 5 bases and J by 5 bases, with 13 bases of the junction left unmatched.

V and J are TRBV4-1 and TRBJ1-2, with unresolved D. V was pared by 0 bases and J by 3 bases, with 8 bases between. CDR3 size: 14 residues. Germline loops: CDR1 MGHRA, CDR2 YSYEKL. In nucleotides, the CDR3 is TGCGCCAGCAGCCAAGAAGCAACAGACTATGGCTACACCTTC. As protein: CASSQEATDYGYTF.

The J gene is TRBJ2-1, the V gene TRBV6-2 or TRBV6-3; no firm D call. Trimming took 6 bases from V and 5 from J, leaving 5 bases between them. CDR1 MNHEY and CDR2 SVGEGT come from the germline V gene. CDR3 length: 11 amino acids. CDR3 sequence (DNA): TGTGCCAGCAGCCATAACAATGAGCAGTTCTTC. Its translation is CASSHNNEQFF.

The chain links TRBV11-2 to TRBJ2-7, with 12 bases identical to TRBD2. CDR1 and CDR2 from the germline V gene are SGHAT and FQNNGV. The ends lost 5 bases at V and 2 bases at J; junction bases unmatched: 4. The CDR3 has 15 residues. The CDR3 region has the DNA TGTGCCAGCAGCGCCCGGACTAGCGGGACCTACGAGCAGTACTTC. Protein product: CASSARTSGTYEQYF.

The gene calls are TRBV18 and TRBJ2-1, with 9 bases aligning to TRBD2. Germline V gene data show CDR1 as KGHSH and CDR2 as LQKENI. This CDR3 region has 15 residues. The J segment lost 6 bases and the V segment lost 3 bases, leaving 6 bases of the junction unmatched. DNA of the CDR3: TGTGCCAGCTCACCGATGGGACTAGCTCGCAATGAGCAGTTCTTC. It encodes CASSPMGLARNEQFF. The variable domain in full, completed from reference TRBV18 and TRBJ2-1, reads NAGVMQNPRHLVRRRGQEARLRCSPMKGHSHVYWYRQLPEEGLKFMVYLQKENIIDESGMPKERFSAEFPKEGPSILRIQQVVRGDSAAYFCASSPMGLARNEQFFGPGTRLTVL.

The chain links TRBV3-1 (or the pseudogene TRBV3-2) to TRBJ1-2; D is undetermined. The germline V and J ends were trimmed by 5 bases and 0 bases, with 7 bases remaining between them. From germline, CDR1 is LGHDT and CDR2 YNNKEL (reference sequence). CDR3 size: 13 residues. The CDR3: CASSSLANYGYTF. CDR3 coding DNA: TGTGCCAGCAGCTCGTTAGCTAACTATGGCTACACCTTC.

The chain couples TRBV7-9 to TRBJ2-5; perhaps TRBD2 as D (5 bases). Deletions cut 6 bases from V and 1 base from J, with 15 bases between. Germline V gene data show CDR1 as SEHNR and CDR2 as FQNEAQ (reference sequence). This CDR3 is 15 amino acids long. The CDR3, as DNA: TGTGCCAGCAGAACCGGGAAGCCAGCCCAAGAGACCCAGTACTTC. Its protein product is CASRTGKPAQETQYF.

V is TRBV18 and J is TRBJ1-1, with D hard to call. The CDR3 extends over 13 amino acids. Trimming took 2 bases from V and 3 from J, leaving 7 bases between them. Per germline, CDR1 KGHSH and CDR2 LQKENI. The DNA of the CDR3 is TGTGCCAGCTCACCAGGCACCTACACTGAAGCTTTCTTT. It encodes CASSPGTYTEAFF.

V gene TRBV27 combines with J gene TRBJ2-1, with 9 bases that match TRBD1. Germline values: CDR1 MNHEY, CDR2 SMNVEV (reference sequence). This CDR3 contains 15 residues. The trim removed 5 bases at V and 2 bases at J, leaving 4 bases unmatched. The CDR3 DNA follows: TGTGCCAGCAGTAGACAGGGGGGAGCCTACAATGAGCAGTTCTTC. Protein product: CASSRQGGAYNEQFF.

This chain connects TRBV27 to TRBJ1-2; 10 nucleotides match TRBD1. There are 13 residues in the CDR3. V trimming: 3 bases; J trimming: 7 bases; junction bases outside the gene matches: 2. Germline CDR1 reads MNHEY; CDR2 reads SMNVEV (reference sequence). The CDR3 sequence: CASSLGTGVGYTF. CDR3 DNA: TGTGCCAGCAGTTTGGGGACAGGGGTTGGCTACACCTTC.

The chain has TRBV6-1 and TRBJ1-4, with D perhaps TRBD1 (5 bases). Germline V gene data show CDR1 as MNHNS and CDR2 as SASEGT. This CDR3 has 15 amino acids. V was cut by 2 bases and J by 5 bases, with 12 bases left in between. The CDR3 DNA reads as TGTGCCAGCAGTGAAATCCAGGGCACAAATGAAAAACTGTTTTTT. It encodes CASSEIQGTNEKLFF.

This sequence joins TRBV12-3 or TRBV12-4 and TRBJ1-2; D call uncertain. The CDR3 extends over 12 amino acids. V shed 6 bases and J shed 8 bases, with 13 bases lying between them. CDR3 amino acids: CASRRGGEGYTF. CDR3 DNA: TGTGCCAGCAGACGGGGAGGAGAGGGCTACACCTTC.

V is TRBV30 and J is TRBJ1-5; TRBD1 might be the D (5 bases). V was pared by 0 bases and J by 1 base, with 10 bases between. The CDR3 loop spans 15 amino acids. The V gene's germline CDR1 is GTSNPN and CDR2 SVGIG (reference sequence). CDR3 DNA: TGTGCCTGGAGTGTAAAAAGGGGAAGCAATCAGCCCCAGCATTTT. Its translation: CAWSVKRGSNQPQHF.

The chain couples TRBV5-4 to TRBJ2-5; D is perhaps TRBD1 (5 bases). CDR3 length: 13 amino acids. V lost 0 bases, J lost 3 bases, and 6 bases lay in between. Germline V gives CDR1 SGHNT, CDR2 YYREEE (reference sequence). CDR3 loop: CASSLVGEETQYF. CDR3 DNA sequence: TGTGCCAGCAGCTTGGTAGGGGAAGAGACCCAGTACTTC.

The V gene is TRBV5-5, the J gene TRBJ1-4; D may be TRBD1 (6 bases). V lost 4 bases and J 5 bases, leaving 18 bases between the germline ends. Germline V lookup: CDR1 SGHKS, CDR2 YYEKEE (reference sequence). The CDR3 consists of 16 residues. The CDR3 is CASSRRWTATNEKLFF. The CDR3 DNA follows: TGTGCCAGCAGCCGAAGATGGACAGCGACGAATGAAAAACTGTTTTTT.